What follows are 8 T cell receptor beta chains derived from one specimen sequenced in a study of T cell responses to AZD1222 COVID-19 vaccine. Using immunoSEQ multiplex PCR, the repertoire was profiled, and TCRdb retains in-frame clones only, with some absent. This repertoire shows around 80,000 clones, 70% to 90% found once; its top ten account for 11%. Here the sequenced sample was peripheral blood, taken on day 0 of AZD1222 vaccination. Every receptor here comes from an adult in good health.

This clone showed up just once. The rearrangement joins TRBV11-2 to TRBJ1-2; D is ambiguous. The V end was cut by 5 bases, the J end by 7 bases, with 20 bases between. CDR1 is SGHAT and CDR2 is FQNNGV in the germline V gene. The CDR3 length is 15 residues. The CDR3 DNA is TGTGCCAGCAGCACTCCGGCGGACGGGAGAGTTGGCTACACCTTC. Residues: CASSTPADGRVGYTF.

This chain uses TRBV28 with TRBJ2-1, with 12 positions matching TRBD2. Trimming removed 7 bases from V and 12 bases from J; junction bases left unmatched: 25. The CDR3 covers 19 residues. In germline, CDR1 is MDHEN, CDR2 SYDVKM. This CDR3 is CASIKTGLAGKGAGVVQFF. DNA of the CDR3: TGTGCCAGCATTAAAACAGGACTAGCGGGGAAAGGTGCAGGGGTTGTGCAGTTCTTC.

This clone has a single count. Written as DNA, the CDR3 is TGCGCCAGCAGTCAATCGTTGGGACAGGGCCCCCCGGAGGAGAATTCACCCCTCCACTTT. This sequence encodes CASSQSLGQGPPEENSPLHF. The rearrangement links TRBV23-1 to TRBJ1-6; 9 nucleotides agree with TRBD1. TRBV23-1 is labeled an ORF, and its function is uncertain. V was clipped by 0 bases and J by 7 bases; unmatched bases: 16. The CDR3 is 20 residues long.

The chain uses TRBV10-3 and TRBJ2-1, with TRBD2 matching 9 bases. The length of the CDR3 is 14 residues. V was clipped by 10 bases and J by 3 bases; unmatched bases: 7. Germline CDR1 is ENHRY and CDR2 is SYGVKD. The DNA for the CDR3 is TGTGCCAGTAATCTAGCGGGAAGCTACAATGAGCAGTTCTTC. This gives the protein CASNLAGSYNEQFF.

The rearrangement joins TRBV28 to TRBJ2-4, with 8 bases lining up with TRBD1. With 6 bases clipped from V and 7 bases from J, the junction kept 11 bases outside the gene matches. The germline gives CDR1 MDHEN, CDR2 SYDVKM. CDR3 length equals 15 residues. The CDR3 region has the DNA TGTGCCAGCAGCGCCAGGGGGCGTGGTATCAACATTCAGTACTTC. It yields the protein CASSARGRGINIQYF.

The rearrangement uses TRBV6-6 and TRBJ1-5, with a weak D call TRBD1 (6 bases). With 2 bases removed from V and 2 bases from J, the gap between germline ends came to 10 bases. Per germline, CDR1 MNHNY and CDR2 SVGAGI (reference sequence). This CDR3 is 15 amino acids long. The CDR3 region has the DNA TGTGCCAGCAGTTACGGGGGGGCCGGCAATCAGCCCCAGCATTTT. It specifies CASSYGGAGNQPQHF.

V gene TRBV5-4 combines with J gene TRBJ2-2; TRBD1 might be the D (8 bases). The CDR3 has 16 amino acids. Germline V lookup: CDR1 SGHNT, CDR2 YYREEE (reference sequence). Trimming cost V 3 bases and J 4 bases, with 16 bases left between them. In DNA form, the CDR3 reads TGTGCCAGCAGCTCAGGGGGCAGGGGGGGCACCGGGGAGCTGTTTTTT. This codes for CASSSGGRGGTGELFF.

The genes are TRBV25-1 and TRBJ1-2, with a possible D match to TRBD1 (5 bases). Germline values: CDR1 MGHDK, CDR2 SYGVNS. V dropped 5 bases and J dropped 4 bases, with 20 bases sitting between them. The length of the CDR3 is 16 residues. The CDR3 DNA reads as TGTGCCAGCAGTAAACCCGGGGCCATCCCCACCTATGGCTACACCTTC. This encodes CASSKPGAIPTYGYTF.